This record concerns one T cell receptor beta chain sequence. The assay was immunoSEQ multiplex PCR, and TCRdb's table has in-frame clones only and misses some. The sample consists of tens of thousands of clones, 88% of them appearing once. The CDR3 runs to 17 residues. In germline, CDR1 is KGHSH, CDR2 LQKENI. The V end lost 6 bases, the J end lost 0 bases, and 20 bases lay between the germline ends. The entry originates in a study of blood T cell repertoires in COVID-19. This sequence was found in a man aged 65 to 85 with active COVID-19. Sequenced: peripheral blood. The J gene is TRBJ1-2, the V gene TRBV18; a possible D gene is TRBD1 (6 bases). CDR3 sequence (DNA): TGTGCCAGCTCTATTTCACCGCCAGGGGCGACTAACTATGGCTACACCTTC. This encodes CASSISPPGATNYGYTF.